The present T cell receptor beta chain was sequenced within a study of OX40 agonist ivuxolimab in advanced cancers. Sequencing used immunoSEQ multiplex PCR; TCRdb keeps in-frame clones, though not all of them. This table holds 45,000 to 60,000 clones, about 90% found once. The CDR3 consists of 16 residues. Per germline, CDR1 SGHNT and CDR2 YYREEE (reference sequence). The V end was cut by 4 bases, the J end by 0 bases, with 14 bases between. The starting material was CD4+ or CD8+ T cells sorted from blood, obtained in a trial of the OX40 agonist ivuxolimab. J is TRBJ2-1 and V is TRBV5-4; D call uncertain. This TCR came from an adult with an advanced solid tumor such as melanoma, head and neck, liver or kidney cancer. The chain's CDR3 is CASSPGGESSYNEQFF. The CDR3 coding sequence is TGTGCCAGCAGCCCCGGCGGAGAGAGCTCCTACAATGAGCAGTTCTTC.